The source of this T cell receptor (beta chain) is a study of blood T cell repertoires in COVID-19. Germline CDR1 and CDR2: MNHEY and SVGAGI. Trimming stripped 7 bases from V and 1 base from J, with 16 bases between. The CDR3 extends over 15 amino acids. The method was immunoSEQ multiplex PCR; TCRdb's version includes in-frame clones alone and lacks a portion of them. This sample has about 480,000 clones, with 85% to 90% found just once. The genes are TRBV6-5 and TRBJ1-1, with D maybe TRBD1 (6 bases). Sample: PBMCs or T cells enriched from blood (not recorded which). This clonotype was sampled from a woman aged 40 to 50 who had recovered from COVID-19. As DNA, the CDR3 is TGTGCCAGCATCGCCTCCGGGACATCGAACACTGAAGCTTTCTTT. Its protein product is CASIASGTSNTEAFF.